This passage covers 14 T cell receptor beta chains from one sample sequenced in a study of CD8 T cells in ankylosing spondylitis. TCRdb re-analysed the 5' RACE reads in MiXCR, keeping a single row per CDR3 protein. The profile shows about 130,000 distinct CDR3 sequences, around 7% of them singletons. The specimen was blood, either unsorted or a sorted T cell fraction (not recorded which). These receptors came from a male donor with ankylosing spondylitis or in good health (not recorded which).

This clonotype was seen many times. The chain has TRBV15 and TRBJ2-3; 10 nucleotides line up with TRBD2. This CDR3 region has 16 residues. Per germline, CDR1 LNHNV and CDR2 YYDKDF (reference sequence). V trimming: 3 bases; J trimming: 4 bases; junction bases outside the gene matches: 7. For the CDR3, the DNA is TGTGCCACCAGCAGGCTATTAGCGGGGGGCCCAGATACGCAGTATTTT. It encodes CATSRLLAGGPDTQYF.

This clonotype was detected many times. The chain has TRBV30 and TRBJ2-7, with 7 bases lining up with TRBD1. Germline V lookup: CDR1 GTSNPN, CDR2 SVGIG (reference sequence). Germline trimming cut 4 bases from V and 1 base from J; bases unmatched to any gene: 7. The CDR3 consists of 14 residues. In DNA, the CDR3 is TGTGCCTGGACTCGACAGGGATGGTCCTACGAGCAGTACTTC. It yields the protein CAWTRQGWSYEQYF. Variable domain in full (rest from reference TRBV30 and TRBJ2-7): SQTIHQWPATLVQPVGSPLSLECTVEGTSNPNLYWYRQAAGRGLQLLFYSVGIGQISSEVPQNLSASRPQDRQFILSSKKLLLSDSGFYLCAWTRQGWSYEQYFGPGTRLTVT.

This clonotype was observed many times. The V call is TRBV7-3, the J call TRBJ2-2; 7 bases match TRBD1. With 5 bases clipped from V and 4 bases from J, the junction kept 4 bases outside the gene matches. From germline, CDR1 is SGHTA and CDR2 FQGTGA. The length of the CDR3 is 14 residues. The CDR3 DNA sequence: TGTGCCAGCAGCCCGACAGGGCTCACCGGGGAGCTGTTTTTT. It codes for CASSPTGLTGELFF. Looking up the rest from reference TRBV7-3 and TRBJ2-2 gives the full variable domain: GAGVSQTPSNKVTEKGKYVELRCDPISGHTALYWYRQSLGQGPEFLIYFQGTGAADDSGLPNDRFFAVRPEGSVSTLKIQRTERGDSAVYLCASSPTGLTGELFFGEGSRLTVL.

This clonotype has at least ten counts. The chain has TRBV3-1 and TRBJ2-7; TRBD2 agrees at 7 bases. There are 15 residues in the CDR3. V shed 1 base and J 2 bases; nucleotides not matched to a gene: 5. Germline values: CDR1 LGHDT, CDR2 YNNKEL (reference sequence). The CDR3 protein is CASSQGDYRAYEQYF. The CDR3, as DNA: TGTGCCAGCAGCCAAGGGGACTACCGGGCCTACGAGCAGTACTTC.

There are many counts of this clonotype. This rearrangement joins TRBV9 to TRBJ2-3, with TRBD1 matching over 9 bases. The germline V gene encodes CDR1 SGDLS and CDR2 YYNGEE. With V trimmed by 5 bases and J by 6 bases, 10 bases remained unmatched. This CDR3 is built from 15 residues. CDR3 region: CASSPRDRVMDTQYF. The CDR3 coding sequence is TGTGCCAGCAGTCCCCGGGACAGGGTAATGGATACGCAGTATTTT.

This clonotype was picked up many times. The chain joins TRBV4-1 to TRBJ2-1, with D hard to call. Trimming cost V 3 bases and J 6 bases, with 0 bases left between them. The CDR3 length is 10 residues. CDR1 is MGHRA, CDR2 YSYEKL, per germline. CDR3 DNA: TGCGCCAGCAGCCACAATGAGCAGTTCTTC. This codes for CASSHNEQFF.

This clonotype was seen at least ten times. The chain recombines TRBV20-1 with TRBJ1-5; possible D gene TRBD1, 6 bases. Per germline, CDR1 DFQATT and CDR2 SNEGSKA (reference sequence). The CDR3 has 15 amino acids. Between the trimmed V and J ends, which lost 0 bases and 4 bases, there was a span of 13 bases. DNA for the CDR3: TGCAGTGCTAGAGATAACAGGGAAGGGAATCAGCCCCAGCATTTT. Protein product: CSARDNREGNQPQHF.

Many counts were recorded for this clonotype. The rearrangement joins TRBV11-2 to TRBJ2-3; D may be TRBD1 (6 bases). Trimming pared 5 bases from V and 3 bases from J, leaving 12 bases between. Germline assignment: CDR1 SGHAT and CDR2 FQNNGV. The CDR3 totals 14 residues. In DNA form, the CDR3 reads TGTGCCAGCAGCCAAACAGGGTTTACAGATACGCAGTATTTT. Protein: CASSQTGFTDTQYF.

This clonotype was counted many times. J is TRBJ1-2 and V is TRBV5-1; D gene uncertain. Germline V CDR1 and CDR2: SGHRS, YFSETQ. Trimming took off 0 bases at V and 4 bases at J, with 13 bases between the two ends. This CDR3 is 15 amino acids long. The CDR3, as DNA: TGCGCCAGCAGCTTGGAGTACTTTTCTCCCTATGGCTACACCTTC. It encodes CASSLEYFSPYGYTF.

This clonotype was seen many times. In DNA form, the CDR3 reads TGCGCCAGCAGCTTGAGAGAGGGCCATGGAGAGACCCAGTACTTC. This translates into CASSLREGHGETQYF. V usage is TRBV5-1 and J usage is TRBJ2-5; TRBD2 might be the D (5 bases). This CDR3 spans 15 amino acids. Germline lookup yields CDR1 SGHRS and CDR2 YFSETQ. The V gene lost 1 base and the J gene lost 4 bases, with 14 bases spanning the gap.

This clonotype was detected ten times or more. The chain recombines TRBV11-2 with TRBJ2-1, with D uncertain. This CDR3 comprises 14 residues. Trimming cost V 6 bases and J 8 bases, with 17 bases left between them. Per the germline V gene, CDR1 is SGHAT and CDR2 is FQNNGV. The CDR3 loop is CASRPLPTFYEQFF. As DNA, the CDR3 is TGTGCCAGCAGGCCCCTTCCGACGTTTTATGAGCAGTTCTTC.

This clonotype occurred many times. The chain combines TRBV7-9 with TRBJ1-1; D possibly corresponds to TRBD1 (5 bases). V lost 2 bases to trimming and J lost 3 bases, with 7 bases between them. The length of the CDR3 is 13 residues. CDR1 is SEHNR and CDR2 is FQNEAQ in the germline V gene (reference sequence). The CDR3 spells CASSLLGDTEAFF. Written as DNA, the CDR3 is TGTGCCAGCAGCTTACTAGGGGACACTGAAGCTTTCTTT.

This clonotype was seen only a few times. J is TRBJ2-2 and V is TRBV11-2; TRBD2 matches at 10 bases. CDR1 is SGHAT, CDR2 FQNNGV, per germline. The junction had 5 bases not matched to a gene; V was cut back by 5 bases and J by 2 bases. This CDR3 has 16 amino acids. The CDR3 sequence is CASSIWTSGNTGELFF. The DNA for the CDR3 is TGTGCCAGCAGCATTTGGACTAGCGGAAACACCGGGGAGCTGTTTTTT.

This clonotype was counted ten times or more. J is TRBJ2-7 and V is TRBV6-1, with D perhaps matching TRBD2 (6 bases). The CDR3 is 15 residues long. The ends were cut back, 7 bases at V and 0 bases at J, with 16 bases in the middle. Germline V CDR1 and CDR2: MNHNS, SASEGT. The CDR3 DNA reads TGTGCCAGCACACCCCGGGTCGGGAGCTCCTACGAGCAGTACTTC. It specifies CASTPRVGSSYEQYF.